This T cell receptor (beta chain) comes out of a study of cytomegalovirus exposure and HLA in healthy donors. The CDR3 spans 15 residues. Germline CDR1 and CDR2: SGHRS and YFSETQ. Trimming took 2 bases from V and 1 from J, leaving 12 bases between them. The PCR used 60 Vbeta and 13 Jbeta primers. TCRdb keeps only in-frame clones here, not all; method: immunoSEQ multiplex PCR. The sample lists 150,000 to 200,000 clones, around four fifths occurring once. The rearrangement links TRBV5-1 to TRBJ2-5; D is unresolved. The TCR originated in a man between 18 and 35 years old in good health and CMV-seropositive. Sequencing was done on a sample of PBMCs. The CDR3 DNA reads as TGCGCCAGCAGCTTAACGGGTACCAGCCAAGAGACCCAGTACTTC. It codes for CASSLTGTSQETQYF.